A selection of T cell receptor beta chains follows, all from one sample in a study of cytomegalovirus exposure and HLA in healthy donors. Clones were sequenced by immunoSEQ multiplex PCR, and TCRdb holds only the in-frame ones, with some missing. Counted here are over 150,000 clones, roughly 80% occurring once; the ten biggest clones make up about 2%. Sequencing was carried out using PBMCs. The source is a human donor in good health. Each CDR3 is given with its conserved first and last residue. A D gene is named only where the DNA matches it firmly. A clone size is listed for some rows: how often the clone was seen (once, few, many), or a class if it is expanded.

CDR3nt: TGTGCCACCAGCAGAGAACAGCAAGAGACCCAGTACTTC; CDR3aa: CATSREQQETQYF; d_gene: .; j_gene: TRBJ2-5; abundance: few; v_gene: TRBV15
CDR3nt: TGTGCCAGCAGCCAAGATCCAGGGGCCGGGGAGCTGTTTTTT; CDR3aa: CASSQDPGAGELFF; d_gene: .; j_gene: TRBJ2-2; abundance: once; v_gene: TRBV4-2
CDR3nt: TGTGCCAGCTCACGCGGACTAGAAGAGACCCAGTACTTC; CDR3aa: CASSRGLEETQYF; d_gene: TRBD2; j_gene: TRBJ2-5; abundance: .; v_gene: TRBV18
CDR3nt: TGTGCCAGCAGTGTTGAGGAAGGAGAGCAGTACTTC; CDR3aa: CASSVEEGEQYF; d_gene: .; j_gene: TRBJ2-7; abundance: .; v_gene: TRBV2
CDR3nt: TGTGCCAGCAGCTTAGTACAGGGCTACAGTAATTCACCCCTCCACTTT; CDR3aa: CASSLVQGYSNSPLHF; d_gene: .; j_gene: TRBJ1-6; abundance: .; v_gene: TRBV7-6
CDR3nt: TGTGCCAGTAGTCAGGGAGGGGCGTACGAGCAGTACTTC; CDR3aa: CASSQGGAYEQYF; d_gene: TRBD2; j_gene: TRBJ2-7; abundance: .; v_gene: TRBV19
CDR3nt: TGTGCCAGCAGCTTAGAGAGGGGGTTGGAGACCCAGTACTTC; CDR3aa: CASSLERGLETQYF; d_gene: .; j_gene: TRBJ2-5; abundance: .; v_gene: TRBV11-2
CDR3nt: TGTGCCTGGAGGACACAGGCACCATCCAATCAGCCCCAGCATTTT; CDR3aa: CAWRTQAPSNQPQHF; d_gene: .; j_gene: TRBJ1-5; abundance: .; v_gene: TRBV30
CDR3nt: TGCGCCAGCAGTGTTTTGGGACAGGGGGCCAATGAGCAGTTCTTC; CDR3aa: CASSVLGQGANEQFF; d_gene: TRBD1; j_gene: TRBJ2-1; abundance: .; v_gene: TRBV10-1
CDR3nt: TGCGCCAGCAGCCAAGCAGACAACAATCAGCCCCAGCATTTT; CDR3aa: CASSQADNNQPQHF; d_gene: .; j_gene: TRBJ1-5; abundance: .; v_gene: TRBV4-1
CDR3nt: TGTGCCAGCAGCGCCACAGGGGACGAGCAGTACTTC; CDR3aa: CASSATGDEQYF; d_gene: TRBD1; j_gene: TRBJ2-7; abundance: .; v_gene: TRBV7-3
CDR3nt: TGTGCCAGCAGCTTTTCGGGGGACTATGGCTACACCTTC; CDR3aa: CASSFSGDYGYTF; d_gene: .; j_gene: TRBJ1-2; abundance: .; v_gene: TRBV7-2
CDR3nt: TGTGCCAGTAGCCTTTGGGGGGTTGAATACGAGCAGTACTTC; CDR3aa: CASSLWGVEYEQYF; d_gene: .; j_gene: TRBJ2-7; abundance: once; v_gene: TRBV19
CDR3nt: TGTGCCAGCAGGGCCCTACAGGGAAAACATGAAAAACTGTTTTTT; CDR3aa: CASRALQGKHEKLFF; d_gene: .; j_gene: TRBJ1-4; abundance: .; v_gene: TRBV6-6
CDR3nt: TGCGCCAGCAGCCAAGATAAGGCGCGGGGGCTCACAGATACGCAGTATTTT; CDR3aa: CASSQDKARGLTDTQYF; d_gene: .; j_gene: TRBJ2-3; abundance: .; v_gene: TRBV4-3
CDR3nt: TGTGCCAGCAGCCCCGGGGTTATTGGGCAGCCCCAGCATTTT; CDR3aa: CASSPGVIGQPQHF; d_gene: .; j_gene: TRBJ1-5; abundance: .; v_gene: TRBV7-2
CDR3nt: TGTGCCAGCAGCCCCCGACAGGGGACAGATACGCAGTATTTT; CDR3aa: CASSPRQGTDTQYF; d_gene: TRBD1; j_gene: TRBJ2-3; abundance: .; v_gene: TRBV7-2
CDR3nt: TGTGCCAGCAGTTACTCGGGACTGCCTACGGGGAAACTGTTTTTT; CDR3aa: CASSYSGLPTGKLFF; d_gene: .; j_gene: TRBJ1-4; abundance: .; v_gene: TRBV6-5
CDR3nt: TGTGCCAGCAGCGCTGGGGGGATTCACAATGAGCAGTTCTTC; CDR3aa: CASSAGGIHNEQFF; d_gene: .; j_gene: TRBJ2-1; abundance: .; v_gene: TRBV9
CDR3nt: TGCAGCGTTGAATCCGGACAGGGTCACAATGAGCAGTTCTTC; CDR3aa: CSVESGQGHNEQFF; d_gene: TRBD1; j_gene: TRBJ2-1; abundance: .; v_gene: TRBV29-1
CDR3nt: TGTGCCAGCAGCCGGACAGGAGGCGGTGAAGCTTTCTTT; CDR3aa: CASSRTGGGEAFF; d_gene: TRBD1; j_gene: TRBJ1-1; abundance: .; v_gene: TRBV9
CDR3nt: TGTGCCAGCTCAAGGCTCGAGGGCTCATTCTCACCCCTCCACTTT; CDR3aa: CASSRLEGSFSPLHF; d_gene: .; j_gene: TRBJ1-6; abundance: .; v_gene: TRBV18
CDR3nt: TGTGCCAGCAGCTTGCGGGGGGAGAACACCGGGGAGCTGTTTTTT; CDR3aa: CASSLRGENTGELFF; d_gene: TRBD2; j_gene: TRBJ2-2; abundance: .; v_gene: TRBV11-1
CDR3nt: TGCGCCAGCACCGGGTATGCGACAGGGGAGATGAACACCGGGGAGCTGTTTTTT; CDR3aa: CASTGYATGEMNTGELFF; d_gene: TRBD1; j_gene: TRBJ2-2; abundance: .; v_gene: TRBV10-2
CDR3nt: TGTGCCAGCAGAGCGGAGGGAGTGCAGCCCCAGCATTTT; CDR3aa: CASRAEGVQPQHF; d_gene: .; j_gene: TRBJ1-5; abundance: .; v_gene: TRBV2
CDR3nt: TGTGCCAGCAGCTTACGACAGGGTTCCTACGAGCAGTACTTC; CDR3aa: CASSLRQGSYEQYF; d_gene: TRBD1; j_gene: TRBJ2-7; abundance: .; v_gene: TRBV5-5
CDR3nt: TGCGCCAGCAGCTTGGCGGGACAGGGTTCCTCTGGGGCCAACGTCCTGACTTTC; CDR3aa: CASSLAGQGSSGANVLTF; d_gene: TRBD1; j_gene: TRBJ2-6; abundance: few; v_gene: TRBV5-1
CDR3nt: TGTGCCAGCAGCTTAGAACTTGGGACAGAAAGCTACGAGCAGTACTTC; CDR3aa: CASSLELGTESYEQYF; d_gene: TRBD1; j_gene: TRBJ2-7; abundance: .; v_gene: TRBV11-3
CDR3nt: TGTGCCAGCAGACCGGGACAGGGGGCAAGAGGGGCCAACGTCCTGACTTTC; CDR3aa: CASRPGQGARGANVLTF; d_gene: TRBD1; j_gene: TRBJ2-6; abundance: .; v_gene: TRBV25-1
CDR3nt: TGTGCCAGCAGCGTTCCCGGGGGAACTGAAGCTTTCTTT; CDR3aa: CASSVPGGTEAFF; d_gene: .; j_gene: TRBJ1-1; abundance: .; v_gene: TRBV9
CDR3nt: TGCGCCAGCAGCCCTACAGGGGGTTGGGGCTACACCTTC; CDR3aa: CASSPTGGWGYTF; d_gene: TRBD1; j_gene: TRBJ1-2; abundance: .; v_gene: TRBV4-3
CDR3nt: TGCGCCAGCAGCTTGGATCGGGCAGGGCTCGAGACCCAGTACTTC; CDR3aa: CASSLDRAGLETQYF; d_gene: .; j_gene: TRBJ2-5; abundance: .; v_gene: TRBV5-1
CDR3nt: TGCGCCAGCAGCCGGAATATAGCACTCAGGGGGTCACCCCTCCACTTT; CDR3aa: CASSRNIALRGSPLHF; d_gene: TRBD1; j_gene: TRBJ1-6; abundance: .; v_gene: TRBV4-3
CDR3nt: TGTGCTAGTGCCACCACAGGGTTGGAGACCCAGTACTTC; CDR3aa: CASATTGLETQYF; d_gene: .; j_gene: TRBJ2-5; abundance: .; v_gene: TRBV12-5
CDR3nt: TGTGCCACACGACAGGGAGGGAACACCGGGGAGCTGTTTTTT; CDR3aa: CATRQGGNTGELFF; d_gene: .; j_gene: TRBJ2-2; abundance: .; v_gene: TRBV6-6
CDR3nt: TGTGCCAGCAGTCCGCGGGGTAGAGGTGAAGCTTTCTTT; CDR3aa: CASSPRGRGEAFF; d_gene: .; j_gene: TRBJ1-1; abundance: .; v_gene: TRBV6-5
CDR3nt: TGTGCCAGCAGCTTAGTGGTGCCAGGGCTGAGCCCCTACGAGCAGTACTTC; CDR3aa: CASSLVVPGLSPYEQYF; d_gene: .; j_gene: TRBJ2-7; abundance: .; v_gene: TRBV7-8
CDR3nt: TGTGCCAGCAGCCCTAGCGGGGCAAAAAGGCGAGAGACCCAGTACTTC; CDR3aa: CASSPSGAKRRETQYF; d_gene: TRBD2; j_gene: TRBJ2-5; abundance: once; v_gene: TRBV7-3
CDR3nt: TGTGCCAGTAGCGTACCGGGACACGGCTACACCTTC; CDR3aa: CASSVPGHGYTF; d_gene: .; j_gene: TRBJ1-2; abundance: .; v_gene: TRBV19
CDR3nt: TGTGCCAGCAGTGCCACAGCCCTTTACTCCTACGAGCAGTACTTC; CDR3aa: CASSATALYSYEQYF; d_gene: .; j_gene: TRBJ2-7; abundance: .; v_gene: TRBV25-1
CDR3nt: TGTGCCAGCAGCCAAGGGGGGGCCGGAACCGGGGAGCTGTTTTTT; CDR3aa: CASSQGGAGTGELFF; d_gene: .; j_gene: TRBJ2-2; abundance: .; v_gene: TRBV7-7
CDR3nt: TGTGCCAGCAGTTACTCGGGACAGGGGACGCACGAGCAGTACTTC; CDR3aa: CASSYSGQGTHEQYF; d_gene: TRBD1; j_gene: TRBJ2-7; abundance: .; v_gene: TRBV6-6
CDR3nt: TGTGCCAGCAGTGGCGGACAGGGAAATGGCTACACCTTC; CDR3aa: CASSGGQGNGYTF; d_gene: TRBD1; j_gene: TRBJ1-2; abundance: .; v_gene: TRBV2
CDR3nt: TGCGCCAGCAGCTTGAGAGGGACTAGCCTCACAGATACGCAGTATTTT; CDR3aa: CASSLRGTSLTDTQYF; d_gene: TRBD2; j_gene: TRBJ2-3; abundance: .; v_gene: TRBV5-1
CDR3nt: TGCGCCAGCAGCCCGGGGGGGTCTGAAGCTTTCTTT; CDR3aa: CASSPGGSEAFF; d_gene: .; j_gene: TRBJ1-1; abundance: .; v_gene: TRBV4-3
CDR3nt: TGCGCCAGCAGCTTCCGTTCGGGGGGTGTCACTGAAGCTTTCTTT; CDR3aa: CASSFRSGGVTEAFF; d_gene: .; j_gene: TRBJ1-1; abundance: .; v_gene: TRBV5-1
CDR3nt: TGCGCCAGCAGCCAAGAAGAGGGGAGGGACTATGGCTACACCTTC; CDR3aa: CASSQEEGRDYGYTF; d_gene: .; j_gene: TRBJ1-2; abundance: .; v_gene: TRBV4-3
CDR3nt: TGTGCCATCAGTGAAGCCAGCGACGAGCAGTACTTC; CDR3aa: CAISEASDEQYF; d_gene: .; j_gene: TRBJ2-7; abundance: .; v_gene: TRBV10-3
CDR3nt: TGCGCCAGCAGCCAAGGGTCGACAGACGAAGCTTTCTTT; CDR3aa: CASSQGSTDEAFF; d_gene: .; j_gene: TRBJ1-1; abundance: .; v_gene: TRBV4-1
CDR3nt: TGTGCCAGCAGCTTAGCGCGAATTGGGACAGGGGTGAGGGAGCAGTACTTC; CDR3aa: CASSLARIGTGVREQYF; d_gene: TRBD1; j_gene: TRBJ2-7; abundance: .; v_gene: TRBV7-9
CDR3nt: TGTGCCAGCAGCTTTGGGGGCAACACAGATACGCAGTATTTT; CDR3aa: CASSFGGNTDTQYF; d_gene: .; j_gene: TRBJ2-3; abundance: .; v_gene: TRBV5-4
CDR3nt: TGCGCCAGCAGCCAAGGACAGGGGGCCCTCTCTGGGGCCAACGTCCTGACTTTC; CDR3aa: CASSQGQGALSGANVLTF; d_gene: TRBD1; j_gene: TRBJ2-6; abundance: .; v_gene: TRBV4-3
CDR3nt: TGCGCCAGCAGTGAGGGGGGGGCGAACACTGAAGCTTTCTTT; CDR3aa: CASSEGGANTEAFF; d_gene: .; j_gene: TRBJ1-1; abundance: .; v_gene: TRBV10-2
CDR3nt: TGTGCCAGCAGCGTAGTTATGTCTCCCGGGACAGGATACACCGGGGAGCTGTTTTTT; CDR3aa: CASSVVMSPGTGYTGELFF; d_gene: TRBD1; j_gene: TRBJ2-2; abundance: .; v_gene: TRBV9
CDR3nt: TGTGCCAGCAGCCCTACACAGGGGGGGATTTCTGAAGCTTTCTTT; CDR3aa: CASSPTQGGISEAFF; d_gene: TRBD1; j_gene: TRBJ1-1; abundance: .; v_gene: TRBV28
CDR3nt: TGTGCCAGCAGCCTCGGGAGGGGGAGCAATCAGCCCCAGCATTTT; CDR3aa: CASSLGRGSNQPQHF; d_gene: .; j_gene: TRBJ1-5; abundance: .; v_gene: TRBV5-6
CDR3nt: TGTGCCAGCAGCTTGGGACTAGCGGGGGGGTCCAATGAGCAGTTCTTC; CDR3aa: CASSLGLAGGSNEQFF; d_gene: TRBD2; j_gene: TRBJ2-1; abundance: once; v_gene: TRBV11-3